The rows below give T cell receptor beta chains drawn from one sample of a study of T cells in Graves' hyperthyroidism and ophthalmopathy. One entry per CDR3 protein results from TCRdb running MiXCR on the multiplex PCR reads. The table has about 610,000 distinct CDR3 sequences, more than 45% seen once. Source material: peripheral blood or thyroid tissue (not recorded which). The receptors derive from a woman under 30 with Graves' hyperthyroidism. Each CDR3 is given with its conserved first and last residue. D genes are given only for firm matches. Clone size is given for some rows only: seen once, a few or many times, or a class if the clone is expanded.

D	V	J	size	CDR3	DNA
TRBD1	TRBV6-1	TRBJ1-4	NA	CASSKQGAPNEKLFF	TGTGCCAGCAGCAAACAGGGGGCGCCTAATGAAAAACTGTTTTTT
NA	TRBV4-2	TRBJ2-7	many	CASSQDLDGIQYEQYF	TGTGCCAGCAGCCAAGATTTGGACGGGATCCAGTACGAGCAGTACTTC
NA	TRBV24-1	TRBJ2-1	many	CASSAETYNEQFF	TGTGCCAGCTCAGCGGAGACCTACAATGAGCAGTTCTTC
NA	TRBV7-9	TRBJ2-3	few	CASSLDAETDTQYF	TGTGCCAGCAGCTTAGATGCGGAAACAGATACGCAGTATTTT
NA	TRBV20-1	TRBJ2-5	NA	CSATSGLAETQYF	TGCAGTGCCACCTCTGGGCTAGCAGAGACCCAGTACTTC
NA	TRBV5-5	TRBJ2-7	many	CASSLHFSYEQYF	TGTGCCAGCAGCTTGCACTTCTCCTACGAGCAGTACTTC
NA	TRBV5-6	TRBJ2-6	many	CASSFGLPGANVLTF	TGTGCCAGCAGCTTCGGGCTCCCCGGGGCCAACGTCCTGACTTTC
NA	TRBV5-4	TRBJ1-1	many	CASSYKGITEAFF	TGTGCCAGCAGCTATAAGGGGATCACTGAAGCTTTCTTT
NA	TRBV20-1	TRBJ2-7	many	CSAREYAQGYEQYF	TGCAGTGCTAGAGAATATGCTCAGGGTTACGAGCAGTACTTC
NA	TRBV7-8	TRBJ1-2	NA	CASSLSRSYGYTF	TGTGCCAGCAGCCTCTCCCGTAGCTATGGCTACACCTTC
TRBD2	TRBV2	TRBJ2-7	NA	CAIDRAGADEQYF	TGTGCCATCGACCGGGCGGGAGCTGACGAGCAGTACTTC
NA	TRBV24-1	TRBJ1-5	many	CATSDWDSNQPQHF	TGTGCCACCAGTGATTGGGACAGCAATCAGCCCCAGCATTTT
TRBD1	TRBV10-3	TRBJ1-6	NA	CAISEEGDRAGGSPLHF	TGTGCCATCAGTGAGGAGGGAGACAGGGCAGGCGGGTCACCCCTCCACTTT
NA	TRBV9	TRBJ2-6	once	CASSVEGPPGANVLTF	TGTGCCAGCAGCGTAGAGGGGCCCCCTGGGGCCAACGTCCTGACTTTC
NA	TRBV4-3	TRBJ1-2	many	CASSQGPGTTLYGYTF	TGCGCCAGCAGCCAAGGACCCGGGACAACCTTATACGGCTACACCTTC
NA	TRBV5-8	TRBJ2-5	many	CASSAWVGTQYF	TGTGCCAGCAGCGCCTGGGTTGGTACCCAGTACTTC
TRBD1	TRBV10-3	TRBJ1-4	NA	CAISESQTGDEKLFF	TGTGCCATCAGTGAGTCCCAGACAGGGGATGAAAAACTGTTTTTT
NA	TRBV18	TRBJ1-1	NA	CASSPRPENMNTEASF	TGTGCCAGCTCACCCCGTCCTGAGAACATGAACACTGAAGCTTCCTTT
NA	TRBV10-2	TRBJ2-7	many	CASSEFRGAAYEQYF	TGCGCCAGCAGTGAGTTCAGGGGGGCAGCCTACGAGCAGTACTTC
NA	TRBV20-1	TRBJ1-2	many	CSARPPGWLRSALGLGYTF	TGCAGTGCTAGACCACCGGGATGGTTACGGTCTGCTCTGGGCTTGGGCTACACCTTC
NA	TRBV6-5	TRBJ1-2	many	CASSYSSRGTNYGYTF	TGTGCCAGCAGTTACTCGAGCCGGGGAACCAACTATGGCTACACCTTC
NA	TRBV11-3	TRBJ2-7	NA	CASSFAGAEYEQYF	TGTGCCAGCAGCTTTGCCGGGGCGGAATACGAGCAGTACTTC
NA	TRBV7-3	TRBJ2-5	NA	CASSLDRDRETQYF	TGTGCCAGCAGCTTAGATCGTGACAGAGAGACCCAGTACTTC
NA	TRBV4-3	TRBJ1-4	many	CASSQATQVELFF	TGCGCCAGCAGCCAAGCAACCCAGGTAGAACTGTTTTTT
TRBD1	TRBV19	TRBJ2-7	many	CASSPHRGSDEQYF	TGTGCCAGTAGCCCTCACAGGGGAAGTGACGAGCAGTACTTC
NA	TRBV5-8	TRBJ1-3	many	CASSYRTGATQLRNTIYF	TGTGCCAGCAGCTACAGAACTGGGGCTACGCAGCTGCGAAACACCATATATTTT
NA	TRBV29-1	TRBJ1-4	many	CSVGTKLSGKLFF	TGCAGCGTCGGGACTAAGTTATCTGGAAAACTGTTTTTT
TRBD1	TRBV7-3	TRBJ1-2	NA	CASSLRTGGQNYGYTF	TGTGCCAGCAGCTTACGGACAGGGGGACAGAACTATGGCTACACCTTC
TRBD1	TRBV15	TRBJ1-1	many	CATSREDRGLGAFF	TGTGCCACCAGCAGAGAGGACAGGGGGCTGGGAGCTTTCTTT
NA	TRBV29-1	TRBJ2-5	NA	CSAVDRGNQETQYF	TGCAGCGCCGTAGACAGAGGAAACCAAGAGACCCAGTACTTC